The 22 T cell receptor beta chains listed next were all sequenced from one sample in a study of T-cell memory formation after mild COVID-19 (dated by TCRdb to 2020 to 2022). The library came from 5' RACE. For sequencing, an Illumina NovaSeq 6000 was employed. TCRdb cleaned the public reads at Q25 with fastp, built clones with MiXCR and kept in-frame beta chains. A single entry per CDR3 protein holds the most common genes and DNA from its merged rows. A total of 95,000 to 120,000 distinct CDR3 sequences appear in this sample, 20% to 25% of them only once. Clones ranked in the top ten supply approximately 40% of the sample. Material: PBMCs or a T cell subset sorted from them (not recorded which). The receptors shown here come from a man aged 18-30 years who had mild COVID-19 (a few samples of this study predate the infection). The sample titles of this study are shuffled in the database, so cell type and time point are left out; the donor was told from shared clones.

V usage is TRBV4-1 and J usage is TRBJ2-3; 11 positions agree with TRBD2. The CDR3 loop spans 15 amino acids. Unmatched junction bases numbered 6, after V lost 6 bases and J lost 4 bases. From germline, CDR1 is MGHRA and CDR2 YSYEKL. CDR3 nucleotide sequence: TGCGCCAGCAGACGTCTAGCGGGGGGCGCAGATACGCAGTATTTT. Encoded protein: CASRRLAGGADTQYF.

This clonotype has just a few counts. The chain links TRBV7-9 to TRBJ2-7, with 7 bases fitting TRBD2. Germline V gives CDR1 SEHNR, CDR2 FQNEAQ (reference sequence). The CDR3 has 15 residues. The CDR3 nucleotides read TGTGCCAGCAGCCTAGCGGCGGGGCCTCACTACGAGCAGTACGTC. This encodes CASSLAAGPHYEQYV.

The chain recombines TRBV10-3 with TRBJ2-7; no definite D call. Trimming removed 6 bases from V and 5 bases from J, with 14 bases in between. CDR1 ENHRY and CDR2 SYGVKD come from the germline V gene. The CDR3 has 13 residues. This CDR3 reads CAISLADFNEQYF. DNA of the CDR3: TGTGCCATCAGCCTGGCGGATTTCAACGAGCAGTACTTC.

This clonotype came up many times. The rearrangement uses TRBV7-9 and TRBJ2-3; D call uncertain. Looked up from germline, CDR1 is SEHNR and CDR2 is FQNEAQ (reference sequence). V lost 0 bases to trimming and J lost 5 bases, with 0 bases between them. This CDR3 comprises 11 residues. The CDR3 reads CASSLADTQYF. The CDR3 DNA sequence: TGTGCCAGCAGCTTAGCAGATACGCAGTATTTT.

The chain joins TRBV7-2 to TRBJ2-7; D not resolved. The CDR3 spans 14 residues. Germline assignment: CDR1 SGHTA and CDR2 FQGNSA. The germline V and J ends were trimmed by 9 bases and 0 bases, with 15 bases remaining between them. This CDR3 is CASIRHILSYEQYF. In nucleotides, the CDR3 is TGTGCCAGTATTCGACACATACTCTCCTACGAGCAGTACTTC.

This CDR3 is CSARKFRTDQETQYF. CDR3 nucleotides: TGCAGTGCTAGGAAATTCCGGACCGACCAAGAGACCCAGTACTTC. The chain couples TRBV20-1 to TRBJ2-5; D ambiguous. CDR3 size: 15 residues. The germline V gene encodes CDR1 DFQATT and CDR2 SNEGSKA (reference sequence). V was cut by 3 bases and J by 0 bases, with 14 bases left in between.

This clonotype came up a few times. The chain is built from TRBV19 and TRBJ2-2, with D perhaps matching TRBD1 (5 bases). CDR1 and CDR2 from the germline V gene are LNHDA and SQIVND (reference sequence). The V end lost 3 bases, the J end lost 0 bases, and 14 bases lay between the germline ends. The CDR3 covers 17 residues. The CDR3 loop reads CASSIDRTRANTGELFF. For the CDR3, the DNA is TGTGCCAGTAGTATCGATCGGACACGCGCGAACACCGGGGAGCTGTTTTTT.

This clonotype was seen more than once but under ten times. The V and J genes are TRBV7-9 and TRBJ2-2, with 7 bases fitting TRBD1. Germline CDR1 SEHNR, CDR2 FQNEAQ (reference sequence). The J segment lost 7 bases and the V segment lost 4 bases, leaving 6 bases of the junction unmatched. There are 14 residues in the CDR3. The CDR3 sequence is CASSSQGQVGELFF. The CDR3 nucleotides read TGTGCCAGCAGCTCACAGGGGCAGGTCGGGGAGCTGTTTTTT.

This clonotype was seen more than once but under ten times. J is TRBJ2-3 and V is TRBV7-6, with D uncertain. The CDR3 totals 11 residues. The germline V and J ends were trimmed by 5 bases and 4 bases, with 4 bases remaining between them. The V gene's germline CDR1 is SGHVS and CDR2 FNYEAQ. DNA of the CDR3: TGTGCCAGCAGCGCGTCAGATACGCAGTATTTT. This encodes CASSASDTQYF.

V is TRBV7-6 and J is TRBJ1-5; D ambiguous. Germline V CDR1 and CDR2: SGHVS, FNYEAQ. CDR3 length: 13 amino acids. Trimming cost V 1 base and J 7 bases, with 8 bases left between them. The CDR3 nucleotides read TGTGCCAGCAGCTTAGGGGCTGGGCAGCCCCAGCATTTT. Its protein is CASSLGAGQPQHF.

The chain combines TRBV12-3 or TRBV12-4 with TRBJ1-1; TRBD1 is a possible D gene (5 bases). Trimming shortened V by 7 bases and J by 6 bases, and 9 bases separated the two germline ends. This CDR3 spans 11 amino acids. CDR3 in DNA: TGTGCCAGCAAGTGGGGCTCTGAAGCTTTCTTT. Translated, it gives CASKWGSEAFF.

The chain employs TRBV5-5 and TRBJ2-1; 10 bases match TRBD2. The J segment lost 7 bases and the V segment lost 4 bases, leaving 8 bases of the junction unmatched. The germline CDR1 and CDR2 sequences are SGHKS and YYEKEE (reference sequence). This CDR3 spans 15 amino acids. CDR3 in DNA: TGTGCCAGCAGCCCAAGACTAGCGGGTCGGAATGAGCAGTTCTTC. Residues: CASSPRLAGRNEQFF.

The chain is built from TRBV15 and TRBJ2-5; a possible D gene is TRBD1 (7 bases). This CDR3 contains 15 residues. V was trimmed by 3 bases and J by 1 base, leaving 12 bases between them. Looked up from germline, CDR1 is LNHNV and CDR2 is YYDKDF (reference sequence). The CDR3 region is CATSREGAAQETQYF. The DNA for the CDR3 is TGTGCCACCAGCAGGGAGGGGGCCGCCCAAGAGACCCAGTACTTC.

This chain uses TRBV12-3 or TRBV12-4 with TRBJ2-1; possible D gene TRBD1, 5 bases. CDR3 length equals 15 residues. The V end lost 3 bases, the J end lost 3 bases, and 12 bases lay between the germline ends. The CDR3 sequence: CASSFSGAGYNEQFF. As DNA, the CDR3 is TGTGCCAGCAGTTTTAGTGGGGCTGGCTACAATGAGCAGTTCTTC.

This clonotype has just a few counts. The chain recombines TRBV7-7 with TRBJ2-7, with D possibly called TRBD1 or TRBD2 (5 bases each). The length of the CDR3 is 15 residues. From germline, CDR1 is SSHAT and CDR2 FNYEAQ (reference sequence). The CDR3 sequence is CASSTPRDDSYEQYV. The CDR3, as DNA: TGTGCTAGCAGCACACCCCGGGACGACTCCTACGAGCAGTACGTC.

CDR3 in DNA: TGTGCCAGCAGCGTCAAGGAGATCGTTGAAGCTTTCTTT. As protein: CASSVKEIVEAFF. The gene calls are TRBV7-9 and TRBJ1-1; no clear D. The CDR3 runs to 13 residues. CDR1 is SEHNR, CDR2 FQNEAQ, per germline (reference sequence). V was trimmed by 5 bases and J by 7 bases, leaving 14 bases between them.

A few counts support this clonotype. J is TRBJ1-4 and V is TRBV7-2; 9 nucleotides align to TRBD1. Germline CDR1 SGHTA, CDR2 FQGNSA. The junction had 3 bases not matched to a gene; V was cut back by 1 base and J by 6 bases. The CDR3 has 15 residues. DNA for the CDR3: TGTGCCAGCAGCTTAGGGGACAGGGTGGATGAAAAACTGTTTTTT. Protein product: CASSLGDRVDEKLFF.

This clonotype appeared a few times. The chain recombines TRBV6-2 or TRBV6-3 with TRBJ2-7, with TRBD1 as a possible D gene (6 bases). Per germline, CDR1 MNHEY and CDR2 SVGEGT. The germline V and J ends were trimmed by 8 bases and 3 bases, with 17 bases remaining between them. CDR3 size: 14 residues. The CDR3: CASHRGNPFYEQYV. The DNA for the CDR3 is TGTGCCAGCCATAGGGGGAATCCGTTCTACGAGCAGTACGTC.

The table lists this clonotype with many counts. The chain has TRBV12-3 or TRBV12-4 and TRBJ2-6; D is perhaps TRBD2 (6 bases). V gave up 8 bases and J gave up 1 base, with 18 bases separating them. The CDR3 contains 17 residues. CDR3 residues: CASGGGVRRSGANVLTF. CDR3 DNA: TGTGCCAGCGGCGGCGGGGTTCGGAGGTCTGGGGCCAACGTCCTGACTTTC.

This clonotype has only a few counts. The rearrangement uses TRBV27 and TRBJ1-3, with 7 bases identical to TRBD1. Germline CDR1 is MNHEY and CDR2 is SMNVEV (reference sequence). The junction had 4 bases not matched to a gene; V was cut back by 2 bases and J by 3 bases. The CDR3 spans 15 residues. CDR3 residues: CASSLSTGVGNTIYF. The CDR3 nucleotides read TGTGCCAGCAGTTTAAGTACAGGGGTTGGAAACACCATATATTTT.

This clonotype turned up a few times. The V call is TRBV5-1, the J call TRBJ1-1; no clear D gene. V lost 6 bases and J lost 1, with 10 bases in between. From germline, CDR1 is SGHRS and CDR2 YFSETQ. The CDR3 is 13 amino acids. CDR3 bases: TGCGCCAGCACCCCCTGGGGGAACACTGAAGCTTTCTTT. Translating gives CASTPWGNTEAFF.

This clonotype has a handful of counts. The chain joins TRBV5-1 to TRBJ2-5; D possibly corresponds to TRBD2 (6 bases). The germline V and J ends were trimmed by 7 bases and 4 bases, with 11 bases remaining between them. Germline V gives CDR1 SGHRS, CDR2 YFSETQ. The CDR3 runs to 12 residues. The CDR3 sequence: CASRRGGETQYF. The DNA of the CDR3 is TGCGCCAGCCGGAGGGGCGGAGAGACCCAGTACTTC.